This passage covers 11 T cell receptor beta chains from one sample sequenced in a study of regulatory and conventional T cells in RAG deficiency. Measured with immunoSEQ multiplex PCR; TCRdb has only the in-frame clones, and not every one. The table includes 25,000 to 35,000 clones, approximately 96% detected once. Blood CD4+ CD25-low CD127-high conventional T cells supplied the genomic DNA template. This sample was also put to use in a study of regulatory T cells. From that paper: Primers: 52 TRBV forward and 13 TRBJ reverse.

The specimen was CD25- CD4+ T cells sorted from blood. These receptors came from a human donor in good health.

The chain combines TRBV4-3 with TRBJ2-3; TRBD2 agrees at 14 bases. The junction had 12 bases not matched to a gene; V was cut back by 4 bases and J by 12 bases. CDR3 length: 16 residues. In germline, CDR1 is LGHNA, CDR2 YSLEER. The chain's CDR3 is CASSPTSGRGVWGQYF. CDR3 bases: TGCGCCAGCAGCCCGACTAGCGGGAGGGGCGTTTGGGGTCAGTATTTT.

The rearrangement uses TRBV28 and TRBJ1-5; 7 bases align to TRBD1. This CDR3 is built from 16 residues. In germline, CDR1 is MDHEN, CDR2 SYDVKM. Unmatched junction bases numbered 10, after V lost 5 bases and J lost 3 bases. The chain's CDR3 is CASSELQGLNNQPQHF. DNA for the CDR3: TGTGCCAGCAGTGAATTACAGGGGCTAAACAATCAGCCCCAGCATTTT.

The genes are TRBV27 and TRBJ2-7; 9 nucleotides match TRBD1. The V segment lost 5 bases and the J segment 3 bases; nucleotides outside the gene matches: 2. Germline V gene data show CDR1 as MNHEY and CDR2 as SMNVEV (reference sequence). The CDR3 sequence is 13 residues long. The CDR3 sequence: CASSADRGYEQYF. For the CDR3, the DNA is TGTGCCAGCAGTGCGGACAGGGGCTACGAGCAGTACTTC.

CDR3 sequence: CASSSGVGNTIYF. CDR3 nucleotide sequence: TGTGCCAGCAGCTCAGGGGTGGGAAACACCATATATTTT. The chain has TRBV7-6 and TRBJ1-3; a weak D match, TRBD1 (6 bases). Germline V gene sequence: CDR1 SGHVS, CDR2 FNYEAQ. The CDR3 runs 13 residues. V was shortened by 4 bases and J by 4 bases, with 8 bases between the two germline ends. Based on the CDR3 plus reference TRBV7-6 and TRBJ1-3, the full variable domain is GAGVSQSPRYKVTKRGQDVALRCDPISGHVSLYWYRQALGQGPEFLTYFNYEAQQDKSGLPNDRFSAERPEGSISTLTIQRTEQRDSAMYRCASSSGVGNTIYFGEGSWLTVV.

The genes are TRBV11-3 and TRBJ2-1, with a tentative D call TRBD2 (6 bases). Germline lookup yields CDR1 SGHNT and CDR2 YENEEA. Trimming took off 1 base at V and 4 bases at J, with 14 bases between the two ends. This CDR3 is built from 16 residues. The DNA for the CDR3 is TGTGCCAGCAGCTTAGCCGGGAGTGGGGGGTACAATGAGCAGTTCTTC. Its translation is CASSLAGSGGYNEQFF.

The chain has TRBV7-9 and TRBJ1-1; D unclear. The V end was cut by 0 bases, the J end by 4 bases, with 9 bases between. Germline CDR1 SEHNR, CDR2 FQNEAQ (reference sequence). The CDR3 is 14 residues long. The DNA of the CDR3 is TGTGCCAGCAGCTTAGCTCCGGTCGTCACTGAAGCTTTCTTT. Translation: CASSLAPVVTEAFF.

This clone was seen only a few times. V and J are TRBV4-1 and TRBJ2-7, with TRBD1 matching over 7 bases. Germline V lookup: CDR1 MGHRA, CDR2 YSYEKL. V lost 3 bases and J lost 7; bases outside the gene matches: 15. There are 16 residues in the CDR3. The CDR3: CASSHSKTGLIGEQYF. In DNA, the CDR3 is TGCGCCAGCAGCCATTCCAAGACAGGGTTGATCGGGGAGCAGTACTTC.

This clone has just a few counts. The chain combines TRBV7-2 with TRBJ2-5; tentatively, D is TRBD1 (5 bases). Germline CDR1 is SGHTA and CDR2 is FQGNSA. The CDR3 consists of 14 residues. Trimming removed 0 bases from V and 1 base from J, with 6 bases in between. The CDR3 here is CASSLAGPQETQYF. The CDR3 nucleotides read TGTGCCAGCAGCTTAGCGGGGCCCCAAGAGACCCAGTACTTC.

This chain joins TRBV18 and TRBJ2-5; the D is unclear. Trimming cost V 4 bases and J 2 bases, with 8 bases left between them. Germline CDR1 reads KGHSH; CDR2 reads LQKENI. The CDR3 runs to 13 residues. CDR3 region: CASSRITQETQYF. The CDR3 DNA sequence: TGTGCCAGCTCACGCATTACACAAGAGACCCAGTACTTC.

The V gene is TRBV30, the J gene TRBJ1-1, with TRBD1 matching 8 bases. The CDR3 extends over 13 amino acids. The germline V gene encodes CDR1 GTSNPN and CDR2 SVGIG (reference sequence). The CDR3 spells CTILDRVNTEAFF. The CDR3 region has the DNA TGTACCATCTTGGACAGGGTGAACACTGAAGCTTTCTTT.

This sequence joins TRBV2 and TRBJ2-7; D may be TRBD1 (5 bases). Trimming cost V 4 bases and J 1 base, with 11 bases left between them. This CDR3 is 14 amino acids long. Germline V gene lookup returns CDR1 SNHLY and CDR2 FYNNEI. The CDR3 spells CASSGARESYEQYF. DNA for the CDR3: TGTGCCAGCAGTGGGGCCAGGGAATCCTACGAGCAGTACTTC.